This record covers a single T cell receptor (beta chain). Germline lookup yields CDR1 SGHTS and CDR2 YDEGEE. The CDR3 length is 14 residues. V lost 5 bases, J lost 2 bases, and 14 bases lay in between. The data originate from a study of blood T cell repertoires in COVID-19. Across the whole study: T cells, B-cell-depleted T cells, or PBMCs supplied cDNA or gDNA.

As processed by the authors: Amplifying reference gene primers gave estimates of nucleated cell counts. Measured with immunoSEQ multiplex PCR; TCRdb has only the in-frame clones, and not every one. That table furnishes V, J and clone size, whereas the DNA furnished D and trimming. The top ten hold 3.5% to 5.5% of the sample, which has roughly 140,000 clones, approximately 90% seen once. The sequence was collected from a middle-aged woman with acute or convalescent COVID-19. Sequenced material: peripheral blood. This chain connects TRBV5-8 to TRBJ2-7; D might be TRBD1 (6 bases). The CDR3 sequence is CASRSYRDPYEQYF. The CDR3 DNA follows: TGTGCCAGCAGATCGTACAGGGATCCCTACGAGCAGTACTTC.